These T cell receptor beta chains were read from a single sample in a study of spatial heterogeneity in lung cancer. From the 5' RACE reads, TCRdb called clonotypes with MiXCR, one entry per CDR3 protein. The sample includes fewer than 6,500 distinct CDR3 sequences, under 9% of them seen just once. The sample here was lung tumor tissue, taken at surgery. The source of these receptors is a female donor with early-stage non-small cell lung cancer. Each CDR3 is given without its conserved first and last residue. Each record gives: V gene, clone size, J gene, CDR3 protein. Size tells how often a clone was seen (once, few, many) or the class of an expanded clone, and some rows leave it out.

V gene: TRBV28; clone size: few; J gene: TRBJ1-2; CDR3 protein: ASSSDYGYT
V gene: TRBV19; clone size: few; J gene: TRBJ2-1; CDR3 protein: ASQSGGAFEQF
V gene: TRBV28; clone size: many; J gene: TRBJ2-6; CDR3 protein: ASRGPGDSGANVLT
V gene: TRBV5-4; clone size: many; J gene: TRBJ2-3; CDR3 protein: ASSLTSGSTDTQY
V gene: TRBV7-2; clone size: .; J gene: TRBJ2-3; CDR3 protein: ASRSGTADTQY
V gene: TRBV28; clone size: .; J gene: TRBJ2-7; CDR3 protein: ASSLSIQVTSYEQY
V gene: TRBV20-1; clone size: .; J gene: TRBJ1-1; CDR3 protein: SAGEGNTEAF
V gene: TRBV18; clone size: few; J gene: TRBJ2-1; CDR3 protein: ASSPNRGLYNEQF
V gene: TRBV6-5; clone size: many; J gene: TRBJ2-3; CDR3 protein: ASSYGSLRGTDTQY
V gene: TRBV5-4; clone size: medium-sized; J gene: TRBJ2-5; CDR3 protein: ASSVWGGPETQY
V gene: TRBV11-2; clone size: few; J gene: TRBJ1-1; CDR3 protein: ASSVTGGAEAF
V gene: TRBV28; clone size: medium-sized; J gene: TRBJ2-7; CDR3 protein: ASSKIGQVGFYEQY
V gene: TRBV7-8; clone size: medium-sized; J gene: TRBJ2-5; CDR3 protein: ASSPNRGVGETQY
V gene: TRBV29-1; clone size: medium-sized; J gene: TRBJ2-5; CDR3 protein: SVERGLEETQY
V gene: TRBV19; clone size: medium-sized; J gene: TRBJ2-7; CDR3 protein: ASSTGRQTYEQY
V gene: TRBV5-1; clone size: many; J gene: TRBJ2-1; CDR3 protein: ASSLEGHRSNEQF
V gene: TRBV12-5; clone size: medium-sized; J gene: TRBJ2-1; CDR3 protein: ASGTGAGGSYNEQF
V gene: TRBV27; clone size: few; J gene: TRBJ1-2; CDR3 protein: ASRNPGAADRGYGYT
V gene: TRBV18; clone size: medium-sized; J gene: TRBJ2-1; CDR3 protein: ASSAGTSGNEQF
V gene: TRBV4-1; clone size: .; J gene: TRBJ1-3; CDR3 protein: ASSHDGNSGNTIY
V gene: TRBV6-5; clone size: few; J gene: TRBJ1-6; CDR3 protein: ASSSDSYNSPLH
V gene: TRBV4-2; clone size: many; J gene: TRBJ2-3; CDR3 protein: ASSRLLASTDTQY
V gene: TRBV28; clone size: few; J gene: TRBJ2-3; CDR3 protein: ASSLVAGAPVVTDTQY
V gene: TRBV28; clone size: medium-sized; J gene: TRBJ1-4; CDR3 protein: ASSDTGLQREKLF
V gene: TRBV7-9; clone size: .; J gene: TRBJ2-5; CDR3 protein: ASSPRGSRYQETQY
V gene: TRBV11-2; clone size: many; J gene: TRBJ1-4; CDR3 protein: ASSLDRAGFREKLF
V gene: TRBV7-2; clone size: medium-sized; J gene: TRBJ1-3; CDR3 protein: ASRSHGGGNTIY
V gene: TRBV6-1; clone size: many; J gene: TRBJ2-2; CDR3 protein: ASREGPLQGELF
V gene: TRBV20-1; clone size: many; J gene: TRBJ2-3; CDR3 protein: SAFSGSGDTQY
V gene: TRBV20-1; clone size: medium-sized; J gene: TRBJ1-1; CDR3 protein: SARDQSAWEAF
V gene: TRBV6-2/TRBV6-3; clone size: .; J gene: TRBJ2-3; CDR3 protein: ASSYFGTDTQY
V gene: TRBV4-1; clone size: many; J gene: TRBJ2-5; CDR3 protein: ASSPSPGASGGQETQY
V gene: TRBV29-1; clone size: .; J gene: TRBJ2-3; CDR3 protein: SALQGADTQY
V gene: TRBV29-1; clone size: medium-sized; J gene: TRBJ1-2; CDR3 protein: SVELNYGYT
V gene: TRBV20-1; clone size: medium-sized; J gene: TRBJ2-3; CDR3 protein: SARRGLATSTDTQY
V gene: TRBV12-3/TRBV12-4; clone size: many; J gene: TRBJ2-3; CDR3 protein: ASSPRGGSDTQY
V gene: TRBV5-4; clone size: medium-sized; J gene: TRBJ1-1; CDR3 protein: ASSLQLNTEAF
V gene: TRBV4-2; clone size: many; J gene: TRBJ1-2; CDR3 protein: ASSQDRASNYGYT
V gene: TRBV10-3; clone size: medium-sized; J gene: TRBJ1-2; CDR3 protein: AISDAGGRYGYT
V gene: TRBV11-2; clone size: medium-sized; J gene: TRBJ1-1; CDR3 protein: ASRYTGANTEAF
V gene: TRBV2; clone size: medium-sized; J gene: TRBJ2-7; CDR3 protein: ASSEARGAHEQY
V gene: TRBV5-5; clone size: many; J gene: TRBJ2-7; CDR3 protein: ASSSAHTGFSYEQY
V gene: TRBV7-8; clone size: .; J gene: TRBJ1-1; CDR3 protein: ASSFARGNTEAF